This TCR beta chain was documented in a study of T cell repertoires in cytomegalovirus infection (dated 2019 in TCRdb). The study in broad terms: Donor HLA type was relevant to the analysis, as public TCR beta signatures indicated carriage of CMV infection together with the matching HLA type.

Study-wide findings and limitations: In the ex vivo response, HLA-C-restricted CMV-specific TCR beta clonotypes were dominant, and in two of eight donors the single most frequent clonotype came from this HLA-C-restricted group. In both this cohort and an independent roughly 400-donor cohort, the cumulative frequency of public TCR beta family members distinguished carriers of CMV infection plus the relevant HLA type.

In its sample, this clonotype was seen many times. It has no known antigen specificity. Per-nucleotide qualities are absent, and no much larger clonotype sits a single base away. This sample was sequenced with an Illumina HiSeq 1500. The raw public data were reprocessed by TCRdb itself: fastp quality trimming at Q25, MiXCR clonotype calling, in-frame beta chains only. Each entry merges the rows of one CDR3 protein and shows their most common DNA and genes. The sample data list under 200,000 distinct CDR3 sequences, and approximately 9.6% of these were observed just once. The ten largest clones add up to roughly 5.1% of the sample. The germline ends are 15 bases apart after V is trimmed by 5 bases and J by 4 bases. The CDR3 contains 15 residues, cysteine and phenylalanine counted. The sequence is cut down to CDR3 DNA, 45 bases in frame from base 1. Based on the germline V gene, the CDR1 and CDR2 sequences are SGHVS and FQNEAQ.

This TCR was sampled from a human donor in good health (CMV status not recorded). Some clones in this sample may be carry-over from other donors' samples. Here the chain combines TRBV7-8 and TRBJ2-1, with an unclear D gene assignment. Input material: PBMCs. The CDR3 protein sequence reads: CASSPQLSRYNEQFF. At the DNA level, the sequence is TGTGCCAGCAGCCCACAATTGTCACGTTACAATGAGCAGTTCTTC.